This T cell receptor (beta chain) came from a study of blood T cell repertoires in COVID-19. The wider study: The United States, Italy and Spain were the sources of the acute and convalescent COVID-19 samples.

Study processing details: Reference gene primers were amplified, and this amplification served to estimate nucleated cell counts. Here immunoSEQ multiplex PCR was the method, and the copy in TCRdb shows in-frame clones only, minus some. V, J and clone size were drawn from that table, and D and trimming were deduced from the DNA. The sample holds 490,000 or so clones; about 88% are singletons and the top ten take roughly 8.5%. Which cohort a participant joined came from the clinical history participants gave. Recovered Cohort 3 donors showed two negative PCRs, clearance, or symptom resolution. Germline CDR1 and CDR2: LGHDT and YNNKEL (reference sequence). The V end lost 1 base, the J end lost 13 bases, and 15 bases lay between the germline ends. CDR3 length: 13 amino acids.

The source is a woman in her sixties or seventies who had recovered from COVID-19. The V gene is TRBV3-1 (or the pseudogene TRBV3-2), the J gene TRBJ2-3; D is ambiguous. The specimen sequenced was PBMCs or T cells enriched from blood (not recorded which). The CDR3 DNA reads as TGTGCCAGCAGCCAAGCAAGAGCTCCCTTCGAGTATTTT. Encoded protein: CASSQARAPFEYF.